Each of the 2 T cell receptor beta chains below was sequenced from the same sample in a study of cytomegalovirus exposure and HLA in healthy donors. Use of 60 Vbeta and 13 Jbeta primers characterized the PCR. Only in-frame clones appear in the TCRdb table, and some are missing; sequencing was by immunoSEQ multiplex PCR. The table lists approximately 87,000 clones, roughly 86% of them singletons. The source material was PBMCs. Receptor source: a woman in her late teens or twenties in good health and CMV-seropositive.

The chain uses TRBV9 and TRBJ2-1, with TRBD2 matching 7 bases. V dropped 3 bases and J dropped 7; count of bases not matched to a gene: 13. The CDR3 consists of 16 residues. Germline CDR1 SGDLS, CDR2 YYNGEE. The CDR3 DNA reads TGTGCCAGCAGCGCCCACTCGGGGCGGGGGTGGAATGAGCAGTTCTTC. Amino acids: CASSAHSGRGWNEQFF.

This chain joins TRBV6-5 and TRBJ2-7, with 9 bases fitting TRBD1. Per the germline V gene, CDR1 is MNHEY and CDR2 is SVGAGI. The ends lost 5 bases at V and 3 bases at J; junction bases unmatched: 2. There are 13 residues in the CDR3. The DNA for the CDR3 is TGTGCCAGCAGTCGGGACAGGGTCTACGAGCAGTACTTC. It encodes CASSRDRVYEQYF.